The clone carrying this T cell receptor beta chain was counted at least ten times. The antigen remains unidentified. The data were taken from a study of T cells after yellow fever vaccination. MiXCR, run by TCRdb on the 5' RACE reads, gives a single entry per CDR3 protein. The sample shows approximately 110,000 distinct CDR3 sequences, 6% to 8% of them seen only once. Looked up from germline, CDR1 is DFQATT and CDR2 is SNEGSKA (reference sequence). CDR3 length: 11 residues. The ends were cut back, 2 bases at V and 11 bases at J, with 10 bases in the middle. Study-wide results and limits: Some clonotypes were seen in both the CD4 and the CD8 compartments. These made up a small share and likely arose from convergent recombination. Weaker, the secondary response had a peak occurring faster, on day 5 versus 15. The booster response re-showed most primary clones: around 95% CD4, around 87% CD8.

This TCR derives from a man aged 18 to 29 who received the YFV17D yellow fever vaccine. The specimen was CD4+ T cells sorted from PBMCs, collected around 10 days after the first yellow fever vaccination. This rearrangement joins TRBV20-1 to TRBJ1-5, with D hard to call. The DNA for the CDR3 is TGCAGTGCTAGATTGCAAAGCACCCAGCATTTT. Its protein product is CSARLQSTQHF.